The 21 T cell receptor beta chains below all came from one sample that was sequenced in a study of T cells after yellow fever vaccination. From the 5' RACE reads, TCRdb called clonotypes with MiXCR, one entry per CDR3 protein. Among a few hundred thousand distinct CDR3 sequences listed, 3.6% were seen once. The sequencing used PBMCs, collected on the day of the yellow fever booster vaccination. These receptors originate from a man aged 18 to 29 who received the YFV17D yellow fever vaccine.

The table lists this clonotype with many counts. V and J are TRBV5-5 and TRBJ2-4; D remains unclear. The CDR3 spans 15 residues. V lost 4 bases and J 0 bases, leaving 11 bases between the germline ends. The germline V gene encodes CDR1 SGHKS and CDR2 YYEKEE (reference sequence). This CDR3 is CASSTTAVAKNIQYF. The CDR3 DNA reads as TGTGCCAGCAGCACGACCGCAGTAGCCAAAAACATTCAGTACTTC. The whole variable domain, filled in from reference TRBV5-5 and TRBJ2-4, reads DAGVTQSPTHLIKTRGQQVTLRCSPISGHKSVSWYQQVLGQGPQFIFQYYEKEERGRGNFPDRFSARQFPNYSSELNVNALLLGDSALYLCASSTTAVAKNIQYFGAGTRLSVL.

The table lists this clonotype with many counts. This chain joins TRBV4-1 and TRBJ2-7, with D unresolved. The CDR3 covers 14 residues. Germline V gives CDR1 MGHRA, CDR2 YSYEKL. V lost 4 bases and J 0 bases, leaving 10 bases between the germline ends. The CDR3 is CASSLGPSSYEQYF. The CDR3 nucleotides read TGCGCCAGCAGCCTAGGACCAAGCTCCTACGAGCAGTACTTC.

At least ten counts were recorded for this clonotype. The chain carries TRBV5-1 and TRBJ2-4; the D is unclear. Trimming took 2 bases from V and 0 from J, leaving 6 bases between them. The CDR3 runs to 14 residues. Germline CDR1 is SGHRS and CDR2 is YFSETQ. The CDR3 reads CASSFDLAKNIQYF. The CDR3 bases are TGCGCCAGCAGCTTTGATTTAGCCAAAAACATTCAGTACTTC.

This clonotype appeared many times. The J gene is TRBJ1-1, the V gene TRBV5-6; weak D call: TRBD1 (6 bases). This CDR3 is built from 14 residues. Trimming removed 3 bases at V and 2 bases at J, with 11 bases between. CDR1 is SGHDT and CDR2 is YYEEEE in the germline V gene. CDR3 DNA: TGTGCCAGCAGCTCAAGGACAGCAAACACTGAAGCTTTCTTT. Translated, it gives CASSSRTANTEAFF.

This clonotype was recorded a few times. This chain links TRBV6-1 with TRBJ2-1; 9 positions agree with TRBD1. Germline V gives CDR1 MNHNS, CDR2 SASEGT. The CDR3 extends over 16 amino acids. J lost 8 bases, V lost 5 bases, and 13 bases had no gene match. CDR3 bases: TGTGCCAGCAGTCCTTTTCCGGGACAGGGCAACGATGAGCAGTTCTTC. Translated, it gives CASSPFPGQGNDEQFF.

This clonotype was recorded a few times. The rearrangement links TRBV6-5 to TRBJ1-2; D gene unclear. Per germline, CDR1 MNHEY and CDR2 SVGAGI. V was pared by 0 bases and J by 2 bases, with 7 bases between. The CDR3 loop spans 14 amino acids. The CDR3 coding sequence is TGTGCCAGCAGTTACTCGATTCCCAACTATGGCTACACCTTC. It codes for CASSYSIPNYGYTF.

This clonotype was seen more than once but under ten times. The CDR3 sequence: CASSSLGRAKETQYF. In DNA, the CDR3 is TGCGCCAGCAGCTCATTGGGCAGGGCAAAAGAGACCCAGTACTTC. The gene calls are TRBV4-1 and TRBJ2-5, with a weak D call TRBD1 (5 bases). In germline, CDR1 is MGHRA, CDR2 YSYEKL. V lost 5 bases and J lost 3, with 16 bases in between. CDR3 length: 15 amino acids.

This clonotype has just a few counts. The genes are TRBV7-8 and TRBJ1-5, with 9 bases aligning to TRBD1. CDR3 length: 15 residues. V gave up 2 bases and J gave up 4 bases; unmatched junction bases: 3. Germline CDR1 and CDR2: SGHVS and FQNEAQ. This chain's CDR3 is CASSLRGQGNQPQHF. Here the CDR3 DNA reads TGTGCCAGCAGCTTACGCGGACAGGGGAATCAGCCCCAGCATTTT. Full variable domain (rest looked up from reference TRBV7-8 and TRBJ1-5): GAGVSQSPRYKVAKRGQDVALRCDPISGHVSLFWYQQALGQGPEFLTYFQNEAQLDKSGLPSDRFFAERPEGSVSTLKIQRTQQEDSAVYLCASSLRGQGNQPQHFGDGTRLSIL.

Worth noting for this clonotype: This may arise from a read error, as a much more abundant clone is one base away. CDR3 coding DNA: TGTGCCAGCAGGCAACCCAGCGTCGGGGCAGATACGCAGTATTTT. Its translation is CASRQPSVGADTQYF. The V and J genes are TRBV7-2 and TRBJ2-3, with a weak D call TRBD2 (5 bases). V gave up 6 bases and J gave up 4 bases, with 17 bases separating them. Germline V gene lookup returns CDR1 SGHTA and CDR2 FQGNSA. The CDR3 runs to 15 residues.

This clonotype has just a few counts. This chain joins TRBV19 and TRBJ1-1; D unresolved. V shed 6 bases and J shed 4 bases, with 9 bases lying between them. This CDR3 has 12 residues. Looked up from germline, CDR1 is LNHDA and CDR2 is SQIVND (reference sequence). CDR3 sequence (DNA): TGTGCCAGTAGGGGTTGGGGCACTGAAGCTTTCTTT. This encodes CASRGWGTEAFF. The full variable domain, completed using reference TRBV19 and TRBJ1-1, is DGGITQSPKYLFRKEGQNVTLSCEQNLNHDAMYWYRQDPGQGLRLIYYSQIVNDFQKGDIAEGYSVSREKKESFPLTVTSAQKNPTAFYLCASRGWGTEAFFGQGTRLTVV.

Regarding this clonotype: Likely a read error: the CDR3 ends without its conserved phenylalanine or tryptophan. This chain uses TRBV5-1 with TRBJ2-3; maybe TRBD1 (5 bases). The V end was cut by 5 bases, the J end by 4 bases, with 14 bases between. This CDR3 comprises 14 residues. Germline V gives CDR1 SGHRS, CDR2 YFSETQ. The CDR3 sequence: CASRPPIRADTQYS. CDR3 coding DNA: TGCGCCAGCAGACCCCCAATCAGGGCAGATACGCAGTATTCT.

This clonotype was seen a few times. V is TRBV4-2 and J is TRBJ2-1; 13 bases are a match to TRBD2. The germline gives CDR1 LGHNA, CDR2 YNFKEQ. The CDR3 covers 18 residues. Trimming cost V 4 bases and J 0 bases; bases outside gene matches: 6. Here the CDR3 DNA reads TGTGCCAGCAGCCTCGGACTAGCGGGGGCCCGCTCCTACAATGAGCAGTTCTTC. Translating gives CASSLGLAGARSYNEQFF.

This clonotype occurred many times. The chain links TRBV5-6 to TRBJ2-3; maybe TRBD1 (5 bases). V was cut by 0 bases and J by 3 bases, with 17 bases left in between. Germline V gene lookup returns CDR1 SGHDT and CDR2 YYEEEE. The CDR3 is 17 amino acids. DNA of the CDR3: TGTGCCAGCAGCTTGGTCGGTGGGGCGCGGTGGACAGATACGCAGTATTTT. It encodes CASSLVGGARWTDTQYF.

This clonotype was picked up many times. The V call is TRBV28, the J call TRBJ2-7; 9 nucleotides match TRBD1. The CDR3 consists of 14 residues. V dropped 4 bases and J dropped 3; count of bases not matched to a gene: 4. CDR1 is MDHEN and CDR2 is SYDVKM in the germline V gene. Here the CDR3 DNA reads TGTGCCAGCAGTTCGGGGACAGGGATCTACGAGCAGTACGTC. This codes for CASSSGTGIYEQYV.

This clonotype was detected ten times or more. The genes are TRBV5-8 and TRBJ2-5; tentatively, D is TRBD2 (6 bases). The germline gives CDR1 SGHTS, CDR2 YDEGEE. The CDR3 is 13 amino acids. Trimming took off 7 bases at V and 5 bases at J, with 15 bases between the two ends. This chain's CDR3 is CASGFSGPETQYF. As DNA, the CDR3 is TGTGCCAGCGGATTTAGCGGTCCTGAGACCCAGTACTTC.

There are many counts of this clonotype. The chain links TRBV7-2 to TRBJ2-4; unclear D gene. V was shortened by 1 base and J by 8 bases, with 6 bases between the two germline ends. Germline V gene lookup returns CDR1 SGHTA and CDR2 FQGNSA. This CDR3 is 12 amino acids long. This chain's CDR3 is CASSLGVDIQYF. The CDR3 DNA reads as TGTGCCAGCAGCTTAGGGGTAGACATTCAGTACTTC.

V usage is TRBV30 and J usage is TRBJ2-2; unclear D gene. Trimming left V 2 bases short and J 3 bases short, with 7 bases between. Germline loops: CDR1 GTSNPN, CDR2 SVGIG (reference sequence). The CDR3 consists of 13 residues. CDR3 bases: TGTGCCTGGAGTCCTCAGGACACCGGGGAGCTGTTTTTT. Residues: CAWSPQDTGELFF.

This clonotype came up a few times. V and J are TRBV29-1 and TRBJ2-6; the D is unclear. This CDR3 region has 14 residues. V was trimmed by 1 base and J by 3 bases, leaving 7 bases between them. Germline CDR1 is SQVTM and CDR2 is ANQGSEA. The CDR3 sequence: CSVEAGIGANVLTF. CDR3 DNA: TGCAGCGTTGAAGCTGGGATTGGGGCCAACGTCCTGACTTTC.

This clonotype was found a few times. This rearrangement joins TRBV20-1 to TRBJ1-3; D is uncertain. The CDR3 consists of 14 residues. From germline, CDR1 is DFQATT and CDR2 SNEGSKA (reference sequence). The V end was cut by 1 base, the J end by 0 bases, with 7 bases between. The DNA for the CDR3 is TGCAGTGCTAGAGTAGACGGCTCTGGAAACACCATATATTTT. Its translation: CSARVDGSGNTIYF.

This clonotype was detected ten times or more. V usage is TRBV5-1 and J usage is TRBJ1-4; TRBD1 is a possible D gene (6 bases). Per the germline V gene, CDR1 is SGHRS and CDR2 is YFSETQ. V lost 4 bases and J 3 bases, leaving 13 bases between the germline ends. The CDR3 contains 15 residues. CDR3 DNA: TGCGCCAGCAGCACAGGACAGACATCTAATGAAAAACTGTTTTTT. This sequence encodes CASSTGQTSNEKLFF.

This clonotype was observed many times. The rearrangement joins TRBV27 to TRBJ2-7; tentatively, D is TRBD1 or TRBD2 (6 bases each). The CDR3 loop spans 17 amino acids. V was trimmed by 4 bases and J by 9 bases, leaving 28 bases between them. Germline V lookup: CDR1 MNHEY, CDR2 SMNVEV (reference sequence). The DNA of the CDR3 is TGTGCCAGCAGTTCTTTGGTGGGGGGCTACCATACCACCCGGCAGTACTTC. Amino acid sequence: CASSSLVGGYHTTRQYF.